This T cell receptor beta chain was observed in a study of T-cell reconstitution after alpha-beta-depleted transplantation in children. This clonotype was seen only a few times. Unique molecular identifiers featured in how the TCRbeta library was prepared. TCRdb reprocessed the PCR reads with MiXCR, giving one entry per CDR3 protein. The sample lists 130,000 or so distinct CDR3 sequences; roughly 9.7% were seen once. The CDR3 covers 14 residues. V trimming: 5 bases; J trimming: 6 bases; junction bases outside the gene matches: 5. CDR1 and CDR2 from the germline V gene are PRHDT and FYEKMQ (reference sequence).

The material was PBMCs, mostly from graft donor cells, obtained 180 days after TCRalphabeta/CD19-depleted stem cell transplant. The sequence derives from a girl under three years old who had a stem cell transplant for combined immunodeficiency, so the T cells may come from the graft donor. The V call is TRBV13, the J call TRBJ2-7, with 12 bases aligning to TRBD2. The CDR3 nucleotides read TGTGCCAGCAGCCGGACTAGCGGGAAGGGCGAGCAGTACTTC. It codes for CASSRTSGKGEQYF. The full variable domain, its missing parts supplied by reference TRBV13 and TRBJ2-7, is AAGVIQSPRHLIKEKRETATLKCYPIPRHDTVYWYQQGPGQDPQFLISFYEKMQSDKGSIPDRFSAQQFSDYHSELNMSSLELGDSALYFCASSRTSGKGEQYFGPGTRLTVT.